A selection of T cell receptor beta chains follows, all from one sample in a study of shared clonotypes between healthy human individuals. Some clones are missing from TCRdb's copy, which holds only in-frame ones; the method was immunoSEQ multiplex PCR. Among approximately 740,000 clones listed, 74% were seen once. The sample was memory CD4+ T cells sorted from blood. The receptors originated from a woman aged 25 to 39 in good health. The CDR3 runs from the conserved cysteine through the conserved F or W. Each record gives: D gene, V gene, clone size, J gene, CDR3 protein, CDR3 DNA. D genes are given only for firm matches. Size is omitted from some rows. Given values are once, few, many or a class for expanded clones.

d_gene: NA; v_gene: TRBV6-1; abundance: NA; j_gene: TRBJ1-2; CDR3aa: CASTGTGLTLRGYTF; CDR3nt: TGTGCCAGCACCGGGACTGGACTGACGCTTCGTGGCTACACCTTC
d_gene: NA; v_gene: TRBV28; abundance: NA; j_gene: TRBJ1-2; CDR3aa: CASENYGYTF; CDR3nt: TGTGCCAGCGAAAACTATGGCTACACCTTC
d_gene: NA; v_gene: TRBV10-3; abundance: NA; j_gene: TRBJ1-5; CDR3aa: CAISESTVSNQPQHF; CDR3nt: TGTGCCATCAGTGAGTCTACGGTGAGCAATCAGCCCCAGCATTTT
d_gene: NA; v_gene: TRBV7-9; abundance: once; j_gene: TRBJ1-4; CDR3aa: CASSDSGTDEKLFF; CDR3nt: TGTGCCAGCAGCGACTCCGGGACGGACGAAAAACTGTTTTTT
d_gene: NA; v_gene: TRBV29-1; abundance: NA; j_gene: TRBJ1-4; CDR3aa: CSVFGEQKLFF; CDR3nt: TGCAGCGTTTTTGGGGAGCAAAAACTGTTTTTT
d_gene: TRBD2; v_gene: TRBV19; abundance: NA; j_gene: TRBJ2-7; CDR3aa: CASSRVKAGEYEQYF; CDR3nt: TGTGCCAGTAGTAGGGTAAAAGCGGGAGAGTACGAGCAGTACTTC
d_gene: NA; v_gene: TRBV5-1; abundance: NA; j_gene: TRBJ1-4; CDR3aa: CASSVQGSATNEKLFF; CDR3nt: TGCGCCAGCAGCGTACAGGGTTCTGCAACTAATGAAAAACTGTTTTTT
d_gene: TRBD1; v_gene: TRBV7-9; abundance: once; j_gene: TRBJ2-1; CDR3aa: CASSFVRDRGFHYNEQFF; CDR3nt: TGTGCCAGCAGCTTTGTTCGAGACAGGGGTTTTCACTACAATGAGCAGTTCTTC
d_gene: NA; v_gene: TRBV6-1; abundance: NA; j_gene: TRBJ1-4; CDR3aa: CASSELGATEKLFF; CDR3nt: TGTGCCAGCAGTGAGTTGGGAGCCACGGAAAAACTGTTTTTT
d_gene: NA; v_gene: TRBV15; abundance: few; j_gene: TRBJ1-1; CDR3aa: CATSRPDQGNTEAFF; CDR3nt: TGTGCCACCAGCAGGCCCGATCAGGGAAACACTGAAGCTTTCTTT
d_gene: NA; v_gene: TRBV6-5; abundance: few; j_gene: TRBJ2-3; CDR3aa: CASRPGRAGTQYF; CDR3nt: TGTGCCAGCAGACCCGGACGGGCAGGGACGCAGTATTTT
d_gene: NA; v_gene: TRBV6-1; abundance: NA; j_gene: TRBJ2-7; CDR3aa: CASSLKRDEQYF; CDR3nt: TGTGCCAGCAGCCTCAAGCGGGACGAGCAGTACTTC
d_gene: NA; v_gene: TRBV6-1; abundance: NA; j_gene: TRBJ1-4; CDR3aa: CASSEVLRVEGGEKLFF; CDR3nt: TGTGCCAGCAGTGAAGTGCTGAGGGTGGAGGGTGGTGAAAAACTGTTTTTT
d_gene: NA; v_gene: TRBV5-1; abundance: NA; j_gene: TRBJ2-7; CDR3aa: CASSSEGTPTYEQYF; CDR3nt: TGCGCCAGCAGCTCCGAGGGGACGCCCACCTACGAGCAGTACTTC
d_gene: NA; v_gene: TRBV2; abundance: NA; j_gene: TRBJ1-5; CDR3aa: CASGRTANDQPQHF; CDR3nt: TGTGCCAGCGGTAGGACAGCTAACGATCAGCCCCAGCATTTT
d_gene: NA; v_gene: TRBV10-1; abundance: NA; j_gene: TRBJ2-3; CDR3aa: CASSESSRRWDTQYF; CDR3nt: TGCGCCAGCAGTGAGTCGTCCCGCCGTTGGGATACGCAGTATTTT
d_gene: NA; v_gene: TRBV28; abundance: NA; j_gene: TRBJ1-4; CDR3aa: CASMGAATNEKLFF; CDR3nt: TGTGCCAGCATGGGGGCCGCAACTAATGAAAAACTGTTTTTT
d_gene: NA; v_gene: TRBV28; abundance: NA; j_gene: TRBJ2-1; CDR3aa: CASVRLGGFNEQFF; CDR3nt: TGTGCCAGCGTCAGACTAGGAGGGTTCAATGAGCAGTTCTTC
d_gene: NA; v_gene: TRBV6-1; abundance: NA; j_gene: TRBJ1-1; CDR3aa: CASGRGLNTEAFF; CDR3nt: TGTGCCAGCGGGAGGGGACTGAACACTGAAGCTTTCTTT
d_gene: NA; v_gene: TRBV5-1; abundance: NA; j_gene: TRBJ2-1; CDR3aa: CASSPDTASSYNEQFF; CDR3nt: TGCGCCAGCAGCCCGGATACGGCGAGCTCCTACAATGAGCAGTTCTTC
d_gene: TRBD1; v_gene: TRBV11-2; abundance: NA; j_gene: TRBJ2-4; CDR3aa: CASSSGGQGAEINIQYF; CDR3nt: TGTGCCAGCAGCTCAGGGGGACAGGGGGCAGAGATAAACATTCAGTACTTC
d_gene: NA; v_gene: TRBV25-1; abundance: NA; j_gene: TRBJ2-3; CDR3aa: CASSHQTRGGVADTQYF; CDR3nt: TGTGCCAGCAGTCACCAGACCAGGGGGGGGGTAGCGGATACGCAGTATTTT
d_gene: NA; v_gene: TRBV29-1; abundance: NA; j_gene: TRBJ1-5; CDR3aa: CSATYSNQPQHF; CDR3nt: TGCAGCGCCACTTATAGCAATCAGCCCCAGCATTTT
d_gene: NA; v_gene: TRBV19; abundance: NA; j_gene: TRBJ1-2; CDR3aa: CASSPQVGLNYGYTF; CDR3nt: TGTGCCAGTAGTCCCCAAGTGGGGCTAAACTATGGCTACACCTTC
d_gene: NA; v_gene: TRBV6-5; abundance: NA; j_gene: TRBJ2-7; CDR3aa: CASSLHGPYYEQYF; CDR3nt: TGTGCCAGCAGTTTACACGGGCCATACTACGAGCAGTACTTC
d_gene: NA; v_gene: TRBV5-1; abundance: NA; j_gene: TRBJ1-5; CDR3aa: CASSLEGGGQPQHF; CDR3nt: TGCGCCAGCAGCTTGGAAGGGGGAGGACAGCCCCAGCATTTT
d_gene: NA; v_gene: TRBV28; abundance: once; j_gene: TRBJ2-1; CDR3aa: CASSYISNEQFF; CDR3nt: TGTGCCAGCAGTTACATCTCCAATGAGCAGTTCTTC
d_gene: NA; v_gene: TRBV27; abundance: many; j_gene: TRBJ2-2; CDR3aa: CASSLLASTGELFF; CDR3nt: TGTGCCAGCAGTTTACTAGCGAGCACCGGGGAGCTGTTTTTT
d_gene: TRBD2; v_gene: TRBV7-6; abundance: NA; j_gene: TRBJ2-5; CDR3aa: CASSINSGSGGETQYF; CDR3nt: TGTGCCAGCAGCATCAATAGCGGGAGTGGGGGGGAGACCCAGTACTTC
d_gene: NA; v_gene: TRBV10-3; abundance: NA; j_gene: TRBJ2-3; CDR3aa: CAISEPRGALTDTQYF; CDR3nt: TGTGCCATCAGTGAGCCCCGCGGGGCCCTCACAGATACGCAGTATTTT
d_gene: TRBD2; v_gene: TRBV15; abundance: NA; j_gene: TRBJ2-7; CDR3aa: CATSRDRWAGAYEQYF; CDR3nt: TGTGCCACCAGCAGAGATCGGTGGGCGGGGGCCTACGAGCAGTACTTC
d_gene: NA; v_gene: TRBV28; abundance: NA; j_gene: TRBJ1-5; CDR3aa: CASLSGGSRQPQHF; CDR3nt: TGTGCCAGCCTATCCGGGGGCAGTCGGCAGCCCCAGCATTTT
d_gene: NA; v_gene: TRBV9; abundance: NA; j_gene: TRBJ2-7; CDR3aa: CASSVGPPEEQYF; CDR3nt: TGTGCCAGCAGCGTAGGCCCCCCGGAGGAGCAGTACTTC
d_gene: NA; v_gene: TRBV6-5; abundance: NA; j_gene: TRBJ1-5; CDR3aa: CASSYGGNQPQHF; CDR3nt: TGTGCCAGCAGTTATGGAGGTAATCAGCCCCAGCATTTT
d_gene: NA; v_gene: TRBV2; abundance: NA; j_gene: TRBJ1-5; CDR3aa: CASSAQDNNQPQHF; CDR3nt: TGTGCCAGCAGTGCTCAGGACAACAATCAGCCCCAGCATTTT
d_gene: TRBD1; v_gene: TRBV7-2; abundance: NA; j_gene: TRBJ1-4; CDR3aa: CASSFQGGYDEKLFF; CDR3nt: TGTGCCAGCAGCTTTCAAGGGGGCTACGATGAAAAACTGTTTTTT
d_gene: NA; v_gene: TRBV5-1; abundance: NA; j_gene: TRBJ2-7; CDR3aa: CASSPGPNEAYEQYF; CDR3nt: TGCGCCAGCAGTCCCGGCCCGAACGAGGCCTACGAGCAGTACTTC
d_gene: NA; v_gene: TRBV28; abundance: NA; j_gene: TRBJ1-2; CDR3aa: CASSQILGRTNYGYTF; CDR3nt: TGTGCCAGCAGTCAGATTCTCGGTCGGACCAACTATGGCTACACCTTC
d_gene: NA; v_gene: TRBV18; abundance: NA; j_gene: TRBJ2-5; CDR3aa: CASAEETQYF; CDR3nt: TGTGCCAGCGCCGAGGAGACCCAGTACTTC
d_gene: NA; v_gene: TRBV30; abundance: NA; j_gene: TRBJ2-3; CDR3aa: CAWGGDKVHTQYF; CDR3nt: TGTGCCTGGGGGGGAGATAAGGTGCATACGCAGTATTTT
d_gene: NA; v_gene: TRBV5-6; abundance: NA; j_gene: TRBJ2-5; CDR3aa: CASSVDRTETQYF; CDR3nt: TGTGCCAGCAGCGTCGACAGAACCGAGACCCAGTACTTC
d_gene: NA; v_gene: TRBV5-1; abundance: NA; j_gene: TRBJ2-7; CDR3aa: CASRGELAGSYEQYF; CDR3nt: TGCGCCAGCAGGGGCGAACTAGCAGGGTCCTACGAGCAGTACTTC
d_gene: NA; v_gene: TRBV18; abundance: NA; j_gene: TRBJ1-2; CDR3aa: CASSPREGVFSGYTF; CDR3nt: TGTGCCAGCTCCCCACGAGAGGGGGTCTTCTCTGGCTACACCTTC